This TCR beta chain was captured in a study of cytomegalovirus exposure and HLA in healthy donors. Broader study findings: Solely CMV serostatus was available to characterize immune exposure.

Notes on this clone: The antigen is not known.

V was clipped by 0 bases and J by 2 bases; unmatched bases: 2. Germline V gene lookup returns CDR1 KGHSH and CDR2 LQKENI. This CDR3 region has 15 residues. PCR was performed using 60 Vbeta and 13 Jbeta primers. Assay used: immunoSEQ multiplex PCR; TCRdb lists only in-frame clones, some missing. The sample lists around 99,000 clones, about two thirds occurring once. Sequencing was performed on PBMCs. The clonotype comes from a woman aged 70-85 years in good health and CMV-seropositive. The J gene is TRBJ2-3, the V gene TRBV18, with 7 positions matching TRBD2. The CDR3 region has the DNA TGTGCCAGCTCACCACCGGGGGGGGTCACAGATACGCAGTATTTT. Translation gives CASSPPGGVTDTQYF. The variable domain in full, completed from reference TRBV18 and TRBJ2-3, reads NAGVMQNPRHLVRRRGQEARLRCSPMKGHSHVYWYRQLPEEGLKFMVYLQKENIIDESGMPKERFSAEFPKEGPSILRIQQVVRGDSAAYFCASSPPGGVTDTQYFGPGTRLTVL.